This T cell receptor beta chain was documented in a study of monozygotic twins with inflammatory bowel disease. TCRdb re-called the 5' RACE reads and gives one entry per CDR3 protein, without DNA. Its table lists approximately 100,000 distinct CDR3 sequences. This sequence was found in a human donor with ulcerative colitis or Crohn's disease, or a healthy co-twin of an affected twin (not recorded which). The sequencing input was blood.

The CDR3 is CASSSPQIQRGHPAYEQYF. The chain joins TRBV12-3 or TRBV12-4 to TRBJ2-7; the D call of TRBD1 rests on TCRdb alone, since no DNA is present to check it. The CDR3 contains 19 residues.